Below are 32 T cell receptor beta chains sequenced from a single sample in a study of blood T cell repertoires in COVID-19. The method was immunoSEQ multiplex PCR; TCRdb's version includes in-frame clones alone and lacks a portion of them. The sample yields some 30,000 clones, approximately 88% seen once. The sample was peripheral blood. These receptors all stem from a man at least 80 years old with active COVID-19.

The genes are TRBV5-1 and TRBJ2-7; D is perhaps TRBD2 (6 bases). V lost 4 bases and J lost 1, with 12 bases in between. This CDR3 region has 14 residues. Per the germline V gene, CDR1 is SGHRS and CDR2 is YFSETQ. The CDR3, as DNA: TGCGCCAGCAGCACGGACTATACGTCCTACGAGCAGTACTTC. This codes for CASSTDYTSYEQYF.

V is TRBV3-1 (or the pseudogene TRBV3-2) and J is TRBJ2-1, with 8 bases fitting TRBD2. Per germline, CDR1 LGHDT and CDR2 YNNKEL (reference sequence). The CDR3 length is 14 residues. Unmatched junction bases numbered 9, after V lost 8 bases and J lost 6 bases. This CDR3 is CASGSGGPRNEQFF. CDR3 nucleotide sequence: TGTGCCAGCGGATCGGGGGGGCCTCGCAATGAGCAGTTCTTC.

The rearrangement joins TRBV5-1 to TRBJ2-3; 13 bases align to TRBD2. This CDR3 contains 16 residues. Looked up from germline, CDR1 is SGHRS and CDR2 is YFSETQ. V dropped 2 bases and J dropped 4; count of bases not matched to a gene: 4. DNA of the CDR3: TGCGCCAGCAGCTTTCAGGGACTAGCGGGGTCAGATACGCAGTATTTT. Translation gives CASSFQGLAGSDTQYF.

The chain has TRBV30 and TRBJ2-3; 9 bases are a match to TRBD2. The CDR3 is 16 amino acids. Germline V gives CDR1 GTSNPN, CDR2 SVGIG (reference sequence). The trim removed 1 base at V and 5 bases at J, leaving 10 bases unmatched. CDR3 sequence: CAWSDPLAGARDTQYF. The CDR3 DNA follows: TGTGCCTGGAGTGATCCCTTAGCGGGGGCGAGAGATACGCAGTATTTT.

The J gene is TRBJ1-1, the V gene TRBV4-2; 7 nucleotides align to TRBD1. J was trimmed by 0 bases and V by 4 bases; bases with no gene match: 5. The CDR3 is made up of 15 amino acids. Germline lookup yields CDR1 LGHNA and CDR2 YNFKEQ. This chain's CDR3 is CASSLRQGLNTEAFF. CDR3 sequence (DNA): TGTGCCAGCAGCCTCCGACAGGGACTGAACACTGAAGCTTTCTTT.

The genes are TRBV30 and TRBJ1-1; a weak D match, TRBD1 (5 bases). This CDR3 region has 12 residues. Trimming stripped 0 bases from V and 9 bases from J, with 11 bases between. Germline loops: CDR1 GTSNPN, CDR2 SVGIG (reference sequence). The DNA for the CDR3 is TGTGCCTGGAGTGTACAGCTGGGGCAAGCTTTCTTT. This translates into CAWSVQLGQAFF.

The chain carries TRBV6-1 and TRBJ1-1; TRBD1 matches 12 bases. Germline assignment: CDR1 MNHNS and CDR2 SASEGT. The CDR3 covers 18 residues. Trimming at V came to 4 bases and at J to 0 bases, leaving 9 bases not matched to a gene. The CDR3 region is CASSVNPGQGAMNTEAFF. CDR3 nucleotides: TGTGCCAGCAGTGTGAACCCGGGACAGGGGGCTATGAACACTGAAGCTTTCTTT.

This clone was seen a single time. This chain connects TRBV19 to TRBJ2-1; 11 bases map to TRBD2. CDR3 length: 11 residues. Germline CDR1 reads LNHDA; CDR2 reads SQIVND (reference sequence). DNA for the CDR3: TGTGGAACTAGCGGGGGCAATGAGCAGTTCTTC. Translated, it gives CGTSGGNEQFF.

V and J are TRBV11-2 and TRBJ2-3; 8 bases map to TRBD2. The CDR3 length is 18 residues. Unmatched junction bases numbered 11, after V lost 2 bases and J lost 1 base. CDR1 is SGHAT and CDR2 is FQNNGV in the germline V gene. DNA for the CDR3: TGTGCCAGCAGCTTAATCCGTCGGCTAGCGGGTCGCACAGATACGCAGTATTTT. It encodes CASSLIRRLAGRTDTQYF.

This sequence joins TRBV6-5 and TRBJ2-2, with TRBD2 matching over 15 bases. The V and J ends lost 2 bases and 13 bases, in that order; junction bases with no gene match: 2. The CDR3 has 14 residues. Germline CDR1 reads MNHEY; CDR2 reads SVGAGI. The CDR3 sequence is CASSYGLAGGPLFF. Here the CDR3 DNA reads TGTGCCAGCAGTTACGGACTAGCGGGGGGGCCGCTGTTTTTT.

This chain's CDR3 is CASSSPSGHTGELFF. The DNA for the CDR3 is TGTGCCAGCAGTTCACCTAGCGGACACACCGGGGAGCTGTTTTTT. V usage is TRBV6-5 and J usage is TRBJ2-2; 7 bases line up with TRBD2. V was pared by 4 bases and J by 3 bases, with 5 bases of the junction left unmatched. This CDR3 is built from 15 residues. Germline CDR1 and CDR2: MNHEY and SVGAGI.

The genes are TRBV5-1 and TRBJ1-3; tentatively, D is TRBD1 (5 bases). The length of the CDR3 is 19 residues. The germline gives CDR1 SGHRS, CDR2 YFSETQ. Deletions cut 1 base from V and 0 bases from J, with 20 bases between. The CDR3 is CASSLWSMGQGPSGNTIYF. The CDR3 DNA follows: TGCGCCAGCAGCTTGTGGTCGATGGGGCAGGGCCCCTCTGGAAACACCATATATTTT.

The chain uses TRBV11-2 and TRBJ2-7; D gene uncertain. CDR1 is SGHAT and CDR2 is FQNNGV in the germline V gene. The V and J ends lost 5 bases and 3 bases respectively, with 20 bases between them. This CDR3 is 16 amino acids long. The CDR3: CASSPTYHGGYYEQYF. The CDR3 bases are TGTGCCAGCAGCCCAACGTACCATGGCGGATACTACGAGCAGTACTTC. The full variable domain, completed using reference TRBV11-2 and TRBJ2-7, is EAGVAQSPRYKIIEKRQSVAFWCNPISGHATLYWYQQILGQGPKLLIQFQNNGVVDDSQLPKDRFSAERLKGVDSTLKIQPAKLEDSAVYLCASSPTYHGGYYEQYFGPGTRLTVT.

This chain uses TRBV4-2 with TRBJ1-6; D is unclear. V was clipped by 4 bases and J by 10 bases, with 20 bases between them. The CDR3 contains 16 residues. CDR1 is LGHNA and CDR2 is YNFKEQ in the germline V gene. The CDR3 DNA sequence: TGTGCCAGCAGCCCGAATTTGGCGGGGATAGGATCACCCCTCCACTTT. Translated, it gives CASSPNLAGIGSPLHF.

The V call is TRBV30, the J call TRBJ2-7; TRBD1 might be the D (6 bases). Germline CDR1 reads GTSNPN; CDR2 reads SVGIG (reference sequence). V shed 4 bases and J shed 3 bases, with 10 bases lying between them. This CDR3 has 12 amino acids. Here the CDR3 reads CAWNRESYEQYF. In DNA, the CDR3 is TGTGCCTGGAACAGGGAGAGCTACGAGCAGTACTTC.

The CDR3 nucleotides read TGTGCCAGCAGTCGACAGATGAACACTGAAGCTTTCTTT. Translation gives CASSRQMNTEAFF. V and J are TRBV6-6 and TRBJ1-1, with a possible D match to TRBD1 (5 bases). CDR3 length: 13 residues. Trimming shortened V by 5 bases and J by 0 bases, and 7 bases separated the two germline ends. Germline V CDR1 and CDR2: MNHNY, SVGAGI (reference sequence).

This clone was seen a single time. The chain has TRBV18 and TRBJ1-3; weak D call: TRBD1 (6 bases). The CDR3 loop spans 16 amino acids. Trimming stripped 0 bases from V and 4 bases from J, with 13 bases between. Germline V gene lookup returns CDR1 KGHSH and CDR2 LQKENI. CDR3: CASSPPWGGFGNTIYF. The CDR3, as DNA: TGTGCCAGCTCACCACCGTGGGGGGGCTTCGGAAACACCATATATTTT. Full variable domain (missing parts from reference TRBV18 and TRBJ1-3): NAGVMQNPRHLVRRRGQEARLRCSPMKGHSHVYWYRQLPEEGLKFMVYLQKENIIDESGMPKERFSAEFPKEGPSILRIQQVVRGDSAAYFCASSPPWGGFGNTIYFGEGSWLTVV.

The chain uses TRBV29-1 and TRBJ2-1; D possibly corresponds to TRBD2 (6 bases). Germline V lookup: CDR1 SQVTM, CDR2 ANQGSEA. Trimming pared 6 bases from V and 2 bases from J, leaving 20 bases between. The CDR3 extends over 16 amino acids. The CDR3 DNA reads as TGCAGCGTGTCCCCTGGGCGGGGCTCCCCCTACAATGAGCAGTTCTTC. As protein: CSVSPGRGSPYNEQFF.

The chain uses TRBV19 and TRBJ1-1; D is unresolved. Trimming pared 6 bases from V and 0 bases from J, leaving 14 bases between. Germline values: CDR1 LNHDA, CDR2 SQIVND (reference sequence). The CDR3 runs to 15 residues. The CDR3 loop is CASSTQQSMNTEAFF. In DNA form, the CDR3 reads TGTGCCAGTAGCACTCAACAGAGCATGAACACTGAAGCTTTCTTT.

On this clone: The same CDR3 also results from other DNA sequences found in this sample. The CDR3 nucleotides are TGTGCCAGCTCACCGGGACAGGTGAACACTGAAGCTTTCTTT. It translates to CASSPGQVNTEAFF. The rearrangement links TRBV18 to TRBJ1-1, with TRBD1 identical over 8 bases. Germline loops: CDR1 KGHSH, CDR2 LQKENI. Losses at the gene ends were 3 bases for V and 0 bases for J; bases not matched to a gene: 0. The CDR3 is 14 amino acids.

The V call is TRBV25-1, the J call TRBJ2-5; the D gene is possibly TRBD2 (7 bases). The CDR3 covers 14 residues. Germline V gives CDR1 MGHDK, CDR2 SYGVNS. Deletions cut 3 bases from V and 5 bases from J, with 13 bases between. The CDR3 DNA is TGTGCCAGCAGTGACGTTCGGGGGGCGGAGACCCAGTACTTC. Encoded protein: CASSDVRGAETQYF.

V and J are TRBV4-2 and TRBJ2-5; TRBD2 aligns across 10 bases. After removal of 2 bases from V and 5 bases from J, the junction contained 2 bases not matched to a gene. Looked up from germline, CDR1 is LGHNA and CDR2 is YNFKEQ. The CDR3 contains 14 residues. The CDR3 bases are TGTGCCAGCAGCCAAACTAGCGGGGTGGAGACCCAGTACTTC. Translating gives CASSQTSGVETQYF.

The rearrangement uses TRBV29-1 and TRBJ2-5; TRBD2 agrees at 9 bases. The ends lost 5 bases at V and 5 bases at J; junction bases unmatched: 6. CDR3 size: 13 residues. CDR1 SQVTM and CDR2 ANQGSEA come from the germline V gene. CDR3 sequence (DNA): TGCAGCGTTCGGCTAGCGGGGATGGAGACCCAGTACTTC. Its translation is CSVRLAGMETQYF.

CDR3 nucleotide sequence: TGTGCCAGTAGTATGAGGACAGGGCAGGGCTACACCTTC. Its protein is CASSMRTGQGYTF. The rearrangement joins TRBV19 to TRBJ1-2, with 8 positions matching TRBD1. The CDR3 is 13 amino acids. Germline V gene lookup returns CDR1 LNHDA and CDR2 SQIVND (reference sequence). The trim removed 3 bases at V and 8 bases at J, leaving 5 bases unmatched.

The chain joins TRBV5-1 to TRBJ2-1, with 8 nucleotides matching TRBD1. The CDR3 covers 16 residues. CDR1 is SGHRS, CDR2 YFSETQ, per germline. V gave up 4 bases and J gave up 1 base; unmatched junction bases: 7. CDR3 residues: CASSTQGDRSYNEQFF. The CDR3, as DNA: TGCGCCAGCAGCACGCAGGGGGACAGGTCCTACAATGAGCAGTTCTTC.

This clone was observed a single time. V gene TRBV19 combines with J gene TRBJ2-5, with D perhaps TRBD1 (6 bases). Germline values: CDR1 LNHDA, CDR2 SQIVND (reference sequence). The CDR3 is 14 amino acids. Trimming shortened V by 3 bases and J by 1 base, and 9 bases separated the two germline ends. Here the CDR3 reads CASSITGSQETQYF. The CDR3 coding sequence is TGTGCCAGTAGTATTACAGGGTCCCAAGAGACCCAGTACTTC.

The chain uses TRBV18 and TRBJ1-5; D is possibly TRBD1 (5 bases). V lost 4 bases and J lost 1, with 8 bases in between. Germline V lookup: CDR1 KGHSH, CDR2 LQKENI. The CDR3 length is 14 residues. The CDR3: CASSRGVSNQPQHF. CDR3 nucleotide sequence: TGTGCCAGCTCACGGGGCGTGAGCAATCAGCCCCAGCATTTT.

This clone appeared a few times. The rearrangement links TRBV7-6 to TRBJ2-1; 13 bases line up with TRBD2. The ends lost 4 bases at V and 7 bases at J; junction bases unmatched: 7. This CDR3 contains 16 residues. The V gene's germline CDR1 is SGHVS and CDR2 FNYEAQ. For the CDR3, the DNA is TGTGCCAGCAGCTCGACTAGCGGGGGGCCGGGGAATGAGCAGTTCTTC. Translating it yields CASSSTSGGPGNEQFF.

This chain connects TRBV7-2 to TRBJ2-2; tentatively, D is TRBD1 (7 bases). The CDR3 totals 15 residues. CDR1 and CDR2 (germline): SGHTA, FQGNSA. V was shortened by 1 base and J by 4 bases, with 10 bases between the two germline ends. The CDR3 nucleotides read TGTGCCAGCAGCTTAGTTCAGGGGGGCACCGGGGAGCTGTTTTTT. It encodes CASSLVQGGTGELFF.

The genes are TRBV3-1 (or the pseudogene TRBV3-2) and TRBJ1-3; TRBD1 might be the D (6 bases). Per germline, CDR1 LGHDT and CDR2 YNNKEL (reference sequence). The CDR3 totals 15 residues. Trimming took 4 bases from V and 0 from J, leaving 10 bases between them. The CDR3 bases are TGTGCCAGCAGCCCGACAGGATCCTCTGGAAACACCATATATTTT. This encodes CASSPTGSSGNTIYF.

The chain combines TRBV2 with TRBJ2-5; D uncertain. Trimming removed 4 bases at V and 2 bases at J, with 14 bases between. The CDR3 length is 15 residues. The germline V gene encodes CDR1 SNHLY and CDR2 FYNNEI. The CDR3, as DNA: TGTGCCAGCAGTGGCGGCCGGTCCGAACAAGAGACCCAGTACTTC. It translates to CASSGGRSEQETQYF.

The chain is built from TRBV19 and TRBJ2-1; unclear D gene. V lost 3 bases and J lost 2, with 17 bases in between. The CDR3 is made up of 17 amino acids. Germline V gives CDR1 LNHDA, CDR2 SQIVND (reference sequence). CDR3 in DNA: TGTGCCAGTAGTATCAGGTGGGCGTTGGGCCCCTACAATGAGCAGTTCTTC. Protein: CASSIRWALGPYNEQFF.